The rows below give T cell receptor beta chains drawn from one sample of a study of blood T cell repertoires in COVID-19. Sequencing used immunoSEQ multiplex PCR; TCRdb keeps in-frame clones, though not all of them. The sample records approximately 190,000 clones, about four fifths being singletons. The sequencing input was peripheral blood. These receptors were obtained from a woman between 65 and 79 years old with active or convalescent COVID-19. Each CDR3 is given with its conserved first and last residue. The order of the fields is V gene, clone size, J gene, D gene, CDR3 protein, CDR3 DNA. D genes are given only for firm matches. Not every row has a clone size; where given, it reads once, few, many or a size class.

v_call: TRBV5-1
clone_size: .
j_call: TRBJ2-5
d_call: TRBD2
cdr3_aa: CASKRELLGETQYF
cdr3_nt: TGCGCCAGCAAGCGGGAGTTATTAGGAGAGACCCAGTACTTC

v_call: TRBV3-1/TRBV3-2
clone_size: .
j_call: TRBJ1-5
d_call: TRBD1
cdr3_aa: CASSRVQGTNQPQHF
cdr3_nt: TGTGCCAGCAGCCGCGTACAGGGGACCAATCAGCCCCAGCATTTT

v_call: TRBV27
clone_size: .
j_call: TRBJ2-1
d_call: TRBD2
cdr3_aa: CASLGGGTSGYNEQFF
cdr3_nt: TGTGCCAGCCTGGGAGGGGGGACTAGCGGCTACAATGAGCAGTTCTTC

v_call: TRBV11-3
clone_size: .
j_call: TRBJ2-7
d_call: TRBD2
cdr3_aa: CASSRTSGYEQYF
cdr3_nt: TGTGCCAGCAGCCGGACTAGCGGATACGAGCAGTACTTC

v_call: TRBV7-9
clone_size: .
j_call: TRBJ1-1
d_call: TRBD1
cdr3_aa: CASSSQTGMNTEAFF
cdr3_nt: TGTGCCAGCAGCTCCCAGACAGGGATGAACACTGAAGCTTTCTTT

v_call: TRBV7-2
clone_size: few
j_call: TRBJ1-3
d_call: .
cdr3_aa: CASSPSGNTIYF
cdr3_nt: TGTGCCAGCAGCCCGTCTGGAAACACCATATATTTT

v_call: TRBV18
clone_size: .
j_call: TRBJ2-1
d_call: .
cdr3_aa: CASSPRGGNEQFF
cdr3_nt: TGTGCCAGCTCACCAAGGGGGGGGAATGAGCAGTTCTTC

v_call: TRBV6-5
clone_size: .
j_call: TRBJ1-2
d_call: .
cdr3_aa: CASKEDRRSNYGYTF
cdr3_nt: TGTGCCAGCAAGGAGGACAGACGTTCTAACTATGGCTACACCTTC

v_call: TRBV11-2
clone_size: .
j_call: TRBJ2-2
d_call: TRBD1
cdr3_aa: CASSLGSYGQGWTGELFF
cdr3_nt: TGTGCCAGCAGCTTAGGGTCTTACGGACAGGGATGGACCGGGGAGCTGTTTTTT

v_call: TRBV28
clone_size: .
j_call: TRBJ1-3
d_call: .
cdr3_aa: CASSLALGSGNTIYF
cdr3_nt: TGTGCCAGCAGTTTAGCCCTCGGCTCTGGAAACACCATATATTTT

v_call: TRBV5-6
clone_size: few
j_call: TRBJ2-7
d_call: .
cdr3_aa: CASSPLGGGLSYEQYF
cdr3_nt: TGTGCCAGCAGCCCTCTCGGGGGAGGCTTATCCTACGAGCAGTACTTC

v_call: TRBV5-1
clone_size: few
j_call: TRBJ2-1
d_call: .
cdr3_aa: CASSPNSLAEFF
cdr3_nt: TGCGCCAGCAGCCCAAACTCCCTAGCCGAGTTCTTC